One and the same sample provided the 2 T cell receptor beta chains below, sequenced in a study of blood T cell repertoires in COVID-19. Produced via immunoSEQ multiplex PCR; TCRdb's table is partial and in-frame only. This sample has a few hundred thousand clones, with around 90% found just once. The material sequenced was PBMCs or T cells enriched from blood (not recorded which). The origin of the receptors is a woman aged 18-35 years with acute COVID-19.

The rearrangement uses TRBV9 and TRBJ2-5, with 8 nucleotides matching TRBD1. Germline CDR1 is SGDLS and CDR2 is YYNGEE. The CDR3 covers 16 residues. V trimming: 1 base; J trimming: 2 bases; junction bases outside the gene matches: 7. CDR3 loop: CASSVRDRGPQETQYF. The CDR3 DNA is TGTGCCAGCAGCGTAAGAGACAGGGGACCACAAGAGACCCAGTACTTC.

The chain employs TRBV5-6 and TRBJ2-5; 14 bases are shared with TRBD2. This CDR3 has 17 amino acids. Trimming took 3 bases from V and 4 from J; bases not matched to a gene: 8. Germline lookup yields CDR1 SGHDT and CDR2 YYEEEE. The CDR3 DNA reads as TGTGCCAGCAGCTCCTGGGGACTAGCGGGAGTAAGAGAGACCCAGTACTTC. Protein product: CASSSWGLAGVRETQYF.